The clone carrying this TCR beta chain showed up many times. Its matching antigen is unknown. Quantitative 5'-RACE with molecular barcodes generated TCR beta libraries. TCRdb passed the 5' RACE reads through MiXCR, listing each CDR3 protein once. Here the sample spans about 800,000 distinct CDR3 sequences, about 10% being singletons. The sample originates from a study of CD8 T cells in ankylosing spondylitis. Whole-study findings and limits: Several highly homologous variants made up a TCR beta motif, and this motif appeared characteristic of ankylosing spondylitis blood.

Input material: blood, either unsorted or a sorted T cell fraction (not recorded which). The origin of this receptor is a male donor with ankylosing spondylitis.

In DNA, the CDR3 is TGCAGCGTCACACACAGACTTTCTGGGGAGCAGTACTTC. Amino acids: CSVTHRLSGEQYF. The V call is TRBV29-1, the J call TRBJ2-7, with unresolved D. Germline CDR1 SQVTM, CDR2 ANQGSEA. Trimming removed 6 bases from V and 7 bases from J, with 19 bases in between. This CDR3 contains 13 residues.